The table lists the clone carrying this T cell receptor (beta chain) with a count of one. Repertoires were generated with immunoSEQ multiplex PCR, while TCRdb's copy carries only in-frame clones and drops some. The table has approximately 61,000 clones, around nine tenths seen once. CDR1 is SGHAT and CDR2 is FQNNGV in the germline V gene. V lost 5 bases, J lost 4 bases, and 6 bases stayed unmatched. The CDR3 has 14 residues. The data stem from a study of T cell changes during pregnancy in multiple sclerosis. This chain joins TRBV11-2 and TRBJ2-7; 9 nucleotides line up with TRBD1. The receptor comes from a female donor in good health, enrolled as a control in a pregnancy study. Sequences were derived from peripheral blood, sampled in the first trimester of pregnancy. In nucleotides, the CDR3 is TGTGCCAGCAGCCCGGGACAGGGATCTTACGAGCAGTACTTC. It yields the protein CASSPGQGSYEQYF.